This TCR beta chain is drawn from a study of blood T cell repertoires in COVID-19. Background on the study: Collection of acute and convalescent COVID-19 samples took place in the United States, Italy and Spain. Nucleic acid was either cDNA or gDNA, and it came from T cells, B-cell-depleted T cells, or PBMCs.

The CDR3 runs to 14 residues. Germline-derived CDR1 and CDR2 are LNHDA and SQIVND (reference sequence). Trimming shortened V by 7 bases and J by 4 bases, and 14 bases separated the two germline ends. Per the study methods: Amplification with reference gene primers provided the estimates of nucleated cell counts. The repertoire was sequenced with immunoSEQ multiplex PCR; TCRdb's copy has only in-frame clones and lacks some. V and J calls and clone size are those listed in that table; D and trimming were worked out from the DNA. The table records a few hundred thousand clones, approximately 83% of them present only once.

This receptor was identified in a woman between 45 and 60 years old with acute or convalescent COVID-19. The sequenced sample consisted of peripheral blood. V usage is TRBV19 and J usage is TRBJ1-5; D gene ambiguous. The CDR3 DNA is TGTGCCAGTAATGAGAGGGTAGGAAATCAGCCCCAGCATTTT. It codes for CASNERVGNQPQHF.